The rows below give T cell receptor beta chains drawn from one sample of a study of blood T cell repertoires in COVID-19. Sequencing used immunoSEQ multiplex PCR; TCRdb keeps in-frame clones, though not all of them. Of fewer than 50,000 clones in the sample, approximately 85% were seen once. Sequencing was done on a sample of peripheral blood. The receptors here all came from a woman of 80 years or more with acute or convalescent COVID-19. CDR3s include the opening cysteine and the closing phenylalanine or tryptophan. A D gene is named only where the DNA matches it firmly. Size tells how often a clone was seen (once, few, many) or the class of an expanded clone, and some rows leave it out.

clone_size j_call v_call d_call cdr3_aa cdr3_nt
. TRBJ2-7 TRBV19 . CASSIGSGYEQYF TGTGCCAGTAGTATCGGGTCGGGATACGAGCAGTACTTC
. TRBJ2-1 TRBV5-4 . CASSPSGTDNEQFF TGTGCCAGCAGCCCTTCCGGGACTGACAATGAGCAGTTCTTC
. TRBJ2-3 TRBV5-5 TRBD2 CASSRQTLAGVVDTQYF TGTGCCAGCAGCCGTCAAACCTTAGCGGGAGTGGTAGATACGCAGTATTTT
. TRBJ1-1 TRBV29-1 . CSVASGNEAFF TGCAGCGTTGCGTCCGGGAATGAAGCTTTCTTT
. TRBJ2-4 TRBV2 . CASRREAKNIQYF TGTGCCAGCCGGCGGGAAGCCAAAAACATTCAGTACTTC
few TRBJ1-1 TRBV4-1 . CASSQDGLGSNEGTEAFF TGCGCCAGCAGCCAAGACGGTCTAGGGTCAAATGAGGGAACTGAAGCTTTCTTT
. TRBJ2-1 TRBV30 TRBD2 CAWSALMTSGGISSYNEQFF TGTGCCTGGAGCGCCCTTATGACTAGCGGGGGGATTAGCTCCTACAATGAGCAGTTCTTC
. TRBJ1-1 TRBV10-3 . CAISESSGDRSNEAFF TGTGCCATCAGTGAGTCGTCGGGTGACAGGTCTAATGAAGCTTTCTTT
. TRBJ1-1 TRBV2 . CASSAEGRAFF TGTGCCAGCAGTGCAGAGGGCCGGGCTTTCTTT
. TRBJ2-1 TRBV6-6 TRBD2 CASSLSSGGPEQFF TGTGCCAGCAGTTTGTCTAGCGGCGGCCCTGAGCAGTTCTTC
. TRBJ1-4 TRBV7-8 . CASRSRTGTTNEKLFF TGTGCCAGCAGGAGCCGAACAGGAACAACTAATGAAAAACTGTTTTTT
. TRBJ2-7 TRBV6-5 . CASNPGTPPPAEQYF TGTGCCAGCAATCCCGGGACTCCTCCTCCCGCCGAGCAGTACTTC
. TRBJ2-5 TRBV28 . CASRSAGETQYF TGTGCCAGCAGGTCCGCCGGAGAGACCCAGTACTTC